This paragraph covers one T cell receptor (beta chain) sequence. What it recognizes is unknown. This sample was taken from a study of T cell repertoires in ileal Crohn's disease. About the study: The M0 sample came from the inflamed ileal portion of the resected specimen.

V lost 5 bases and J lost 3, with 8 bases in between. This CDR3 contains 11 residues. Germline V gene lookup returns CDR1 DFQATT and CDR2 SNEGSKA (reference sequence). Time point here: inflamed ileum from the surgical specimen. Only in-frame clones appear in the TCRdb table, and some are missing; sequencing was by immunoSEQ multiplex PCR. This repertoire shows several thousand clones, approximately 83% found once; its top ten account for around 10%. Findings and limits, study-wide: Compared with CD4 T cells, sorted CD8 cells carried more expanded clones.

The receptor was derived from an adult with Crohn's disease. The rearrangement joins TRBV20-1 to TRBJ2-7, with D hard to call. Sequences were obtained from ileal tissue. CDR3: CSADDNYEQYF. The CDR3 DNA is TGCAGTGCTGATGACAACTACGAGCAGTACTTC.